This record looks at one T cell receptor beta chain sequence and its context. A single count supports this clone. Its specific antigen is unknown. Per-base quality was not reported, and no clone a single base away is much larger than it. The data originate from a study of blood T cell repertoires in COVID-19 (dated by TCRdb to between 2020 and 2021). Turning to the overall study: Collaborator samples came from the United States, Italy and Spain and covered acute and convalescent phases of COVID-19. The prospective study material was composed of cDNA or gDNA derived from T cells, B-cell-depleted T cells, or PBMCs. Deeply sampled blood TCRbeta repertoires from subjects exposed to, actively infected with, or recovered from COVID-19 were included in the dataset. The repertoires were released in a freely available public database meant as a resource for research on the immune response to SARS-CoV-2. The samples were drawn from two sources: the first 160 participants of the ongoing ImmuneRACE study, and 1,200 or so subjects contributed by 6 global collaborators. Sample metadata almost always included a de-identified subject ID, COVID-19 status, age in years and sex. Where available, HLA class I and class II types were taken from metadata supplied by the sample provider and were not determined by assay-based typing.

TCRbeta CDR3 regions were amplified from genomic DNA using the immunoSEQ Assay, a bias-controlled multiplex PCR. For the original study's pipeline: Within the assay, amplification of reference gene primers was used to estimate how many nucleated cells each sample contained. To quantify the absolute abundance of each unique TCRbeta CDR3 rearrangement, sequence reads were collapsed and filtered. For each sample, productive Simpson clonality was calculated as the square root of Simpson's diversity index across productive rearrangements. Entries here come from immuneACCESS through TCRdb and include only in-frame sequences with V and J called. Some clones fail to appear in such tables; in the studies checked, an unresolved V gene covers under half of the shortfall, and the cause of the remainder is unknown. That table gives V, J and clone size, and the DNA gave D and trimming. This sample lists roughly 150,000 clones; about four fifths were detected once. 10% to 15% of the sample lies in the top ten.

V is pared back by 4 bases and J by 5 bases, with 6 bases lying between the germline termini. The CDR3 goes from the cysteine to the phenylalanine over 11 residues. Just the 33-base CDR3 DNA is kept, in frame starting at base 1. The germline V gene encodes CDR1 SGDLS and CDR2 YYNGEE. Another Seattle source contributed samples from volunteer blood donors who had recovered from COVID-19. The collaborating institutions used their own protocols to collect whole blood in K2EDTA tubes. For TCRbeta analysis, collaborator samples were shipped as frozen whole blood, as isolated PBMCs, or as DNA extracted from either sample type. Overall study outcomes, separate from this receptor: Clinical and demographic metadata were provided uncurated, with the amount varying by source and participant.

The rearranged segments are TRBV9 and TRBJ1-2; TRBD1 might be the D gene, on 5 matching bases. This clonotype was sampled from a man aged 70 or older who had recovered from COVID-19. Material: peripheral blood. DNA sequence: TGTGCCAGCAGCCGACAGTATGGCTACACCTTC. Translated, this gives CASSRQYGYTF.